This T cell receptor beta chain derives from a study of blood T cells in healthy people across ages. A second about 7 to 11 cycle PCR used barcoded and J-beta primers. Through a template-switch adaptor with 12 random nucleotides, each cDNA molecule received a tag. MiXCR was run by TCRdb on the 5' RACE reads, yielding one entry per CDR3 protein. The table lists 450,000 to 700,000 distinct CDR3 sequences, 27% of them singletons, with less than 20% in the top ten. Of note for this clonotype: Its antigen remains unidentified.

PBMCs, at least 6 million per sample, were isolated. Study-level findings and limits: The unknown donor CMV status may have confounded expanded clonotype changes.

Germline V gene lookup returns CDR1 SQVTM and CDR2 ANQGSEA. The J segment lost 7 bases and the V segment lost 2 bases, leaving 4 bases of the junction unmatched. The CDR3 is 13 amino acids. The sequencing input was blood. The J gene is TRBJ2-1, the V gene TRBV29-1; 8 positions agree with TRBD1. The receptor's source is a woman in her 70s in good health. The chain's CDR3 is CSVERDRRNEQFF. CDR3 bases: TGCAGCGTTGAACGGGACAGGAGGAATGAGCAGTTCTTC.